The sequence of this TCR beta chain was determined in a study of low-dose radiotherapy and immunotherapy resistance in tumors. Overall study context: Every two weeks patients got nivolumab 240 mg flat dose, plus ipilimumab 1 mg/kg every six weeks, intravenously. Given every two weeks, intravenous cyclophosphamide 200 mg/m2 preceded radiation and immunotherapy by one day.

Time point of the sample: before trial treatment. The therapy administered to donors comprised nivolumab, ipilimumab, aspirin, low-dose cyclophosphamide and low-dose radiotherapy. The sample holds many counts of this clonotype. TRAV- and TRBV-specific primers were used for first-strand cDNA, which covered alpha and beta chains. Using a constant-region primer together with a V-primer adapter, TCRs were subjected to around 22 PCR cycles of amplification. TCRdb independently ran MiXCR on the reads; one entry per CDR3 protein. The sample records approximately 70,000 distinct CDR3 sequences, 30% to 40% being singletons. Germline lookup yields CDR1 SEHNR and CDR2 FQNEAQ (reference sequence). The CDR3 contains 13 residues. Trimming took 3 bases from V and 0 from J, leaving 6 bases between them.

The rearrangement uses TRBV7-9 and TRBJ2-7; D gene ambiguous. The specimen comprised PBMCs, sampled before treatment. The clonotype originates from a female donor with ovarian cancer. CDR3 nucleotides: TGTGCCAGCAGCTTGGGAAACTCCTACGAGCAGTACTTC. This encodes CASSLGNSYEQYF.